These 14 T cell receptor beta chains came from one sample sequenced in a study of T cell clones after liver transplantation. Assay: immunoSEQ multiplex PCR; the TCRdb copy retains only in-frame clones and omits some. Of under 55,000 clones listed, around 83% are singletons. Sequenced here: CD4+ T cells from blood, sampled 24 months after liver transplant. Every receptor here comes from a human patient who received a liver transplant. Some T cells may have originated in the graft donor.

The chain couples TRBV6-1 to TRBJ2-5; 7 bases fit TRBD2. Germline assignment: CDR1 MNHNS and CDR2 SASEGT. There are 15 residues in the CDR3. V shed 7 bases, J shed 0 bases, and the junction held 8 bases outside the gene matches. CDR3 sequence: CASKGRAGDQETQYF. The CDR3 DNA reads as TGTGCCAGCAAGGGGAGGGCGGGGGACCAAGAGACCCAGTACTTC.

The genes are TRBV4-2 and TRBJ2-7; possibly TRBD1 for D (6 bases). V was shortened by 5 bases and J by 6 bases, with 20 bases between the two germline ends. Germline V gene sequence: CDR1 LGHNA, CDR2 YNFKEQ. The CDR3 covers 15 residues. The DNA for the CDR3 is TGTGCCAGCAGCTTCCGACAGGATGGCGTGGGCGAGCAGTACTTC. Its protein product is CASSFRQDGVGEQYF.

The V and J genes are TRBV6-5 and TRBJ1-4; TRBD1 matches at 9 bases. From germline, CDR1 is MNHEY and CDR2 SVGAGI. This CDR3 contains 15 residues. V trimming: 6 bases; J trimming: 6 bases; junction bases outside the gene matches: 8. CDR3 residues: CASSIAGQGYEKLFF. CDR3 DNA sequence: TGTGCCAGCAGCATCGCGGGACAGGGCTATGAAAAACTGTTTTTT.

The chain employs TRBV10-3 and TRBJ2-7; 7 bases map to TRBD2. Trimming took 8 bases from V and 0 from J; bases not matched to a gene: 7. Germline loops: CDR1 ENHRY, CDR2 SYGVKD. CDR3 length: 14 amino acids. CDR3 nucleotide sequence: TGTGCCATCTCCTGGGGGGGGGACTCCTACGAGCAGTACTTC. This translates into CAISWGGDSYEQYF.

This clone showed up just a few times. The J gene is TRBJ1-3, the V gene TRBV19; 8 bases align to TRBD1. The CDR3 spans 17 residues. V dropped 5 bases and J dropped 0; count of bases not matched to a gene: 9. CDR1 LNHDA and CDR2 SQIVND come from the germline V gene (reference sequence). The CDR3 sequence: CASSPRTGTNSGNTIYF. The DNA of the CDR3 is TGTGCCAGTAGTCCCCGGACAGGGACAAACTCTGGAAACACCATATATTTT.

The table lists this clone with a few counts. The chain couples TRBV27 to TRBJ1-3, with D possibly TRBD1 on 5 matching bases. The CDR3 consists of 16 residues. Trimming shortened V by 3 bases and J by 0 bases, and 12 bases separated the two germline ends. Germline-derived CDR1 and CDR2 are MNHEY and SMNVEV (reference sequence). CDR3 sequence reads: CASSLAGPRSGNTIYF. DNA for the CDR3: TGTGCCAGCAGTTTGGCGGGACCTCGCTCTGGAAACACCATATATTTT.

The chain recombines TRBV7-8 with TRBJ1-1; 9 positions match TRBD1. The J segment lost 4 bases and the V segment lost 3 bases, leaving 9 bases of the junction unmatched. There are 16 residues in the CDR3. From germline, CDR1 is SGHVS and CDR2 FQNEAQ. The CDR3 sequence: CASSLTGGFVGTEAFF. The CDR3 bases are TGTGCCAGCAGCTTGACAGGGGGGTTCGTAGGCACTGAAGCTTTCTTT.

The chain has TRBV12-5 and TRBJ2-3; TRBD1 matches at 7 bases. The germline gives CDR1 LGHNT, CDR2 FRNRAP. J lost 0 bases, V lost 6 bases, and 6 bases had no gene match. The CDR3 extends over 15 amino acids. CDR3 loop: CASGTGTASTDTQYF. CDR3 in DNA: TGTGCTAGTGGCACCGGGACAGCTAGCACAGATACGCAGTATTTT.

V usage is TRBV10-3 and J usage is TRBJ1-3; possibly TRBD1 for D (5 bases). Looked up from germline, CDR1 is ENHRY and CDR2 is SYGVKD. Trimming cost V 9 bases and J 0 bases, with 9 bases left between them. This CDR3 has 13 residues. The CDR3 DNA is TGTGCCATTACAGGCGACTCTGGAAACACCATATATTTT. This gives the protein CAITGDSGNTIYF.

The chain has TRBV5-1 and TRBJ1-3; D perhaps matches TRBD1 (5 bases). This CDR3 region has 16 residues. Germline CDR1 SGHRS, CDR2 YFSETQ. V was shortened by 0 bases and J by 2 bases, with 12 bases between the two germline ends. The CDR3 DNA follows: TGCGCCAGCAGCTTGGTGGGGACCGGAGCTGGAAACACCATATATTTT. Amino acids: CASSLVGTGAGNTIYF.

The chain joins TRBV29-1 to TRBJ1-2; D ambiguous. V lost 7 bases and J 8 bases, leaving 17 bases between the germline ends. The CDR3 loop spans 12 amino acids. The germline V gene has CDR1 SQVTM and CDR2 ANQGSEA. Here the CDR3 DNA reads TGCAGCGCAAAAACCGGGCCTGGAGGCTACACCTTC. The encoded protein is CSAKTGPGGYTF. The whole variable domain, remainder taken from reference TRBV29-1 and TRBJ1-2, is SAVISQKPSRDICQRGTSLTIQCQVDSQVTMMFWYRQQPGQSLTLIATANQGSEATYESGFVIDKFPISRPNLTFSTLTVSNMSPEDSSIYLCSAKTGPGGYTFGSGTRLTVV.

This chain joins TRBV25-1 and TRBJ1-6; D call uncertain. The germline V and J ends were trimmed by 1 base and 7 bases, with 11 bases remaining between them. CDR3 length equals 15 residues. Germline loops: CDR1 MGHDK, CDR2 SYGVNS. CDR3 sequence (DNA): TGTGCCAGCAGTGAATTTGCGGGGAGAAATTCACCCCTCCACTTT. Protein: CASSEFAGRNSPLHF. Based on the CDR3 plus reference TRBV25-1 and TRBJ1-6, the full variable domain is EADIYQTPRYLVIGTGKKITLECSQTMGHDKMYWYQQDPGMELHLIHYSYGVNSTEKGDLSSESTVSRIRTEHFPLTLESARPSHTSQYLCASSEFAGRNSPLHFGNGTRLTVT.

The chain has TRBV7-6 and TRBJ1-1; weak D call: TRBD1 (5 bases). Trimming stripped 6 bases from V and 6 bases from J, with 20 bases between. The CDR3 extends over 15 amino acids. The V gene's germline CDR1 is SGHVS and CDR2 FNYEAQ. Here the CDR3 reads CASSQRGTPGAEAFF. In DNA form, the CDR3 reads TGTGCCAGCAGTCAACGGGGGACTCCCGGGGCTGAAGCTTTCTTT.

The genes are TRBV5-4 and TRBJ2-5; TRBD1 matches 7 bases. Germline CDR1 reads SGHNT; CDR2 reads YYREEE (reference sequence). V was pared by 4 bases and J by 5 bases, with 5 bases of the junction left unmatched. The CDR3 runs to 13 residues. The CDR3 coding sequence is TGTGCCAGCAGCGGCGACAGGGAGGAGACCCAGTACTTC. Translating gives CASSGDREETQYF.